The clone carrying this T cell receptor (beta chain) showed up just once. Its antigen is unidentified. The data originate from a study of shared clonotypes between healthy human individuals. This CDR3 has 8 residues. Germline CDR1 is SGHNT and CDR2 is YENEEA. The germline V and J ends were trimmed by 3 bases and 15 bases, with 3 bases remaining between them. Study-level results: A reduction in generation probabilities was seen for non-shared clonotypes relative to those shared by all four donors.

Profiling relied on immunoSEQ multiplex PCR, and the TCRdb table lists in-frame clones only, not all of them. This sample has more than 400,000 clones; 90% to 97% occur once, and the top ten carry around 0.067%. Sequenced: naive CD4+ T cells sorted from blood. As to subset: CD45RA+ positively selected. This receptor was obtained from a woman in her 30s in good health. The chain couples TRBV11-3 to TRBJ2-1; D remains unclear. This CDR3 reads CASSLRFF. The CDR3 region has the DNA TGTGCCAGCAGCTTGAGGTTCTTC.